These T cell receptor beta chains were read from a single sample in a study of T cells in Graves' hyperthyroidism and ophthalmopathy. TCRdb reanalysed the multiplex PCR reads using MiXCR and keeps one entry per CDR3 protein. The sample carries more than 300,000 distinct CDR3 sequences, approximately 15% recorded once. The sample taken for sequencing was blood. All receptors derive from a woman aged 55-75 years with Graves' hyperthyroidism. CDR3s include the opening cysteine and the closing phenylalanine or tryptophan.

V gene: TRBV24-1; J gene: TRBJ2-7; CDR3 protein: CATSDPTSGTSYEQYF
V gene: TRBV7-9; J gene: TRBJ2-7; CDR3 protein: CASTRRAGRPLEQYF
V gene: TRBV28; J gene: TRBJ1-1; CDR3 protein: CASSLSSGQGRAFF
V gene: TRBV29-1; J gene: TRBJ1-2; CDR3 protein: CSVARERHGYTF
V gene: TRBV19; J gene: TRBJ1-1; CDR3 protein: CASSIRTGGTEAFF
V gene: TRBV30; J gene: TRBJ2-3; CDR3 protein: CAWSVPHGASTDTQYF
V gene: TRBV29-1; J gene: TRBJ2-5; CDR3 protein: CSVVSGGETQYF
V gene: TRBV30; J gene: TRBJ2-1; CDR3 protein: CAWTSGYNEQFF
V gene: TRBV5-1; J gene: TRBJ1-2; CDR3 protein: CASSHEGGPYGYTF
V gene: TRBV11-2; J gene: TRBJ2-1; CDR3 protein: CASSGRPTYNEQFF
V gene: TRBV10-3; J gene: TRBJ2-3; CDR3 protein: CAIRDRTSGSTDTQYF
V gene: TRBV12-5; J gene: TRBJ2-7; CDR3 protein: CASGFRALTSGLSYEQYF
V gene: TRBV2; J gene: TRBJ2-5; CDR3 protein: CASTQGQAQETQYF
V gene: TRBV3-1; J gene: TRBJ2-7; CDR3 protein: CARSLAYYEQYF
V gene: TRBV28; J gene: TRBJ2-7; CDR3 protein: CASSSYSGRTEQYF
V gene: TRBV7-9; J gene: TRBJ2-1; CDR3 protein: CASSPGTSGTEQFF
V gene: TRBV19; J gene: TRBJ2-1; CDR3 protein: CASSIGEESYNEQFF
V gene: TRBV12-3/TRBV12-4; J gene: TRBJ1-1; CDR3 protein: CASSFKGGTEAFF
V gene: TRBV5-1; J gene: TRBJ2-7; CDR3 protein: CASSLELAGGTYEQYF
V gene: TRBV12-5; J gene: TRBJ2-7; CDR3 protein: CASGPRQGPYEQYF
V gene: TRBV14; J gene: TRBJ2-7; CDR3 protein: CASSQPGPFREQYF
V gene: TRBV29-1; J gene: TRBJ2-5; CDR3 protein: CSVSGSQETQYF
V gene: TRBV6-1; J gene: TRBJ2-7; CDR3 protein: CASSERLAGGVHEQYF
V gene: TRBV7-8; J gene: TRBJ2-2; CDR3 protein: CASSFYRGRGELFF
V gene: TRBV19; J gene: TRBJ2-3; CDR3 protein: CASSMRHREGAARTDTQYF
V gene: TRBV5-5; J gene: TRBJ1-2; CDR3 protein: CASSPGGGEDYGYTF
V gene: TRBV11-1; J gene: TRBJ2-1; CDR3 protein: CASSSQPPGLAGVGEQFF
V gene: TRBV7-3; J gene: TRBJ2-2; CDR3 protein: CASSPLAGDTGELFF
V gene: TRBV12-3/TRBV12-4; J gene: TRBJ2-3; CDR3 protein: CASSDRYRGRDTQYF
V gene: TRBV7-9; J gene: TRBJ2-1; CDR3 protein: CASSLRLAGQSEQFF
V gene: TRBV20-1; J gene: TRBJ1-5; CDR3 protein: CSARDRVGGARSNQPQHF
V gene: TRBV5-5; J gene: TRBJ2-1; CDR3 protein: CASSFFLNGQFF
V gene: TRBV27; J gene: TRBJ2-1; CDR3 protein: CASSSGFEQFF
V gene: TRBV28; J gene: TRBJ1-2; CDR3 protein: CASSTTPYGYTF
V gene: TRBV11-2; J gene: TRBJ2-3; CDR3 protein: CATLLAGIYTDTQYF
V gene: TRBV7-3; J gene: TRBJ2-3; CDR3 protein: CASSLGGPDTDTQYF
V gene: TRBV28; J gene: TRBJ2-1; CDR3 protein: CASSTTGFWFF
V gene: TRBV4-1; J gene: TRBJ1-1; CDR3 protein: CASSRIDRYLNTEAFF
V gene: TRBV20-1; J gene: TRBJ2-5; CDR3 protein: CSARKLGAGLAGVGETQYF
V gene: TRBV2; J gene: TRBJ2-3; CDR3 protein: CASSVNLRDLTSTDTQYF
V gene: TRBV20-1; J gene: TRBJ2-1; CDR3 protein: CSAIKGLALGEQFF
V gene: TRBV7-2; J gene: TRBJ2-3; CDR3 protein: CASSYNPSLLVDTQYF
V gene: TRBV30; J gene: TRBJ2-7; CDR3 protein: CAWSQDRGVYEQYF
V gene: TRBV10-3; J gene: TRBJ2-6; CDR3 protein: CAISESDRGSGANVLTF
V gene: TRBV6-8; J gene: TRBJ1-2; CDR3 protein: CASSYSDSNYGYTF
V gene: TRBV6-1; J gene: TRBJ1-4; CDR3 protein: CASRKGANNEKLFF
V gene: TRBV2; J gene: TRBJ2-5; CDR3 protein: CASSRGTSGRARETQYF
V gene: TRBV5-1; J gene: TRBJ2-1; CDR3 protein: CASSSRFQGAYNEQFF
V gene: TRBV12-3/TRBV12-4; J gene: TRBJ2-1; CDR3 protein: CASSLAVEQFF
V gene: TRBV20-1; J gene: TRBJ2-5; CDR3 protein: CSATTSGRGQETQYF
V gene: TRBV24-1; J gene: TRBJ2-3; CDR3 protein: CATSDRQTTSTDTQYF